The 7 T cell receptor beta chains reported below all come from one sample, sequenced in a study of T cell responses to AZD1222 COVID-19 vaccine. Using immunoSEQ multiplex PCR, the repertoire was profiled, and TCRdb retains in-frame clones only, with some absent. The sample has about 160,000 clones, roughly nine tenths seen once. The sample was peripheral blood, taken on day 0 of AZD1222 vaccination. These receptors were collected from an adult in good health.

CDR3 coding DNA: TGTGCCAGCAGGGATAGGGGCATCACAGATACGCAGTATTTT. Protein sequence: CASRDRGITDTQYF. V and J are TRBV6-5 and TRBJ2-3; D possibly corresponds to TRBD1 (5 bases). Germline V CDR1 and CDR2: MNHEY, SVGAGI. This CDR3 has 14 residues. Between the trimmed V and J ends, which lost 6 bases and 2 bases, there was a span of 12 bases.

The chain recombines TRBV18 with TRBJ1-3; unclear D gene. Germline V CDR1 and CDR2: KGHSH, LQKENI. V was clipped by 3 bases and J by 0 bases, with 9 bases between them. The CDR3 length is 15 residues. The CDR3 loop is CASSPGVASGNTIYF. The CDR3 bases are TGTGCCAGCTCACCCGGGGTCGCCTCTGGAAACACCATATATTTT.

V is TRBV29-1 and J is TRBJ2-3; 12 positions match TRBD2. The CDR3 runs to 15 residues. V was clipped by 2 bases and J by 1 base; unmatched bases: 1. Germline CDR1 is SQVTM and CDR2 is ANQGSEA. CDR3 sequence: CSVERTSGGTDTQYF. The DNA of the CDR3 is TGCAGCGTTGAAAGGACTAGCGGGGGCACAGATACGCAGTATTTT.

The chain couples TRBV28 to TRBJ2-1, with 11 bases that match TRBD1. CDR1 is MDHEN and CDR2 is SYDVKM in the germline V gene. CDR3 length equals 14 residues. Trimming at V came to 6 bases and at J to 9 bases, leaving 7 bases not matched to a gene. The CDR3 DNA reads as TGTGCCAGCAGGGGGGGACAGGGGGGACGTGAGCAGTTCTTC. This translates into CASRGGQGGREQFF.

This clone was seen once. The chain recombines TRBV7-3 with TRBJ2-2; 8 bases are shared with TRBD1. The germline gives CDR1 SGHTA, CDR2 FQGTGA. The CDR3 is 16 residues long. With V trimmed by 0 bases and J by 6 bases, 6 bases remained unmatched. CDR3 in amino acids: CASSLTGTGTAGELFF. CDR3 DNA sequence: TGTGCCAGCAGCTTAACCGGGACAGGAACGGCCGGGGAGCTGTTTTTT.

This clone has only one observation. This sequence joins TRBV27 and TRBJ2-3; D not resolved. The V gene lost 2 bases and the J gene lost 8 bases, with 14 bases spanning the gap. Germline CDR1 is MNHEY and CDR2 is SMNVEV (reference sequence). This CDR3 has 14 residues. The CDR3 sequence: CASSLSSAGGTQYF. CDR3 DNA sequence: TGTGCCAGCAGTTTAAGTAGTGCAGGCGGTACGCAGTATTTT.

This chain joins TRBV14 and TRBJ2-2; the match to TRBD2 covers 8 bases. The V and J ends lost 3 bases and 5 bases, in that order; junction bases with no gene match: 5. CDR1 is SGHDN and CDR2 is FVKESK in the germline V gene. The length of the CDR3 is 15 residues. This chain's CDR3 is CASSHLLAATGELFF. The CDR3 DNA reads TGTGCCAGCAGCCATCTACTAGCGGCTACCGGGGAGCTGTTTTTT.